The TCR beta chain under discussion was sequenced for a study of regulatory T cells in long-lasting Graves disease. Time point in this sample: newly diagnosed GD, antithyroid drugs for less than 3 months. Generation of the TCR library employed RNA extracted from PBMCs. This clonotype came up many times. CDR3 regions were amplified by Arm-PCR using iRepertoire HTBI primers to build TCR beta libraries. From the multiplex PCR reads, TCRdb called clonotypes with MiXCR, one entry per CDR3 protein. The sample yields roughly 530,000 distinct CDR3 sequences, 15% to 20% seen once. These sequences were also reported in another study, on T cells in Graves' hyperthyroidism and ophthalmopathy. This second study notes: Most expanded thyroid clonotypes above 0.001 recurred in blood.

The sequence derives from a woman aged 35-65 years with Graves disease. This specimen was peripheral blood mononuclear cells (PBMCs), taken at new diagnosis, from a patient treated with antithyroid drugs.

Here the CDR3 reads CASGLAEVTDTQYF. DNA for the CDR3: TGCGCCAGCGGACTAGCGGAGGTCACAGATACGCAGTATTTT. The chain combines TRBV5-1 with TRBJ2-3, with TRBD2 matching over 10 bases. Trimming removed 7 bases from V and 2 bases from J; junction bases left unmatched: 4. CDR1 and CDR2 from the germline V gene are SGHRS and YFSETQ. The CDR3 has 14 amino acids.